This T cell receptor beta chain was captured in a study of cytomegalovirus exposure and HLA in healthy donors. Study information: As an earlier analysis found, about 179 million T cells yielded 100 million to 130 million unique TCR beta sequences.

13 Jbeta primers and 60 Vbeta primers were used for the PCR. TCRdb's table, derived via immunoSEQ multiplex PCR, lists solely in-frame clones and lacks some. Among roughly 220,000 clones listed, about 74% were seen once. This CDR3 comprises 15 residues. In germline, CDR1 is MGHRA, CDR2 YSYEKL. V lost 0 bases, J lost 4 bases, and 10 bases lay in between. This rearrangement joins TRBV4-1 to TRBJ1-5; no definite D call. This receptor was obtained from a woman aged 30 to 39 in good health and CMV-seronegative. Sequenced material: PBMCs. The DNA for the CDR3 is TGCGCCAGCAGCCAAGAAGGGAGGGTTAATCAGCCCCAGCATTTT. It is translated as CASSQEGRVNQPQHF.